This entry features one T cell receptor beta chain sequence. The antigen it binds to is not known. No qualities accompany the bases; no much larger clone lies one base away. In the germline V gene, CDR1 corresponds to SGHTA and CDR2 to FQGNSA. Trimming removed 3 bases from V and 3 bases from J; the gene matches leave 4 bases unexplained. There are 16 amino acids in the CDR3, from cysteine to phenylalanine inclusive. The CDR3 DNA has 48 bases and is translated from base 1. The library came from PCR. TCRdb records Illumina HiSeq 2500 as the sequencer. To reduce PCR and sequencing biases, unique molecular identifiers were incorporated into the TCR beta cDNA libraries. Approximately 500,000 cDNA molecules were obtained for every 1 to 10 million input T cells, so each molecule roughly corresponded to one T cell. The patient libraries were prepared and sequenced with the same protocol used for the earlier healthy control dataset. Samples belonging to the same batch were prepared together, multiplexed and sequenced on a shared HiSeq lane. The paper's data handling went like this. Raw barcoded reads were processed with MIGEC, and single-read molecular identifier groups were discarded before consensus assembly and CDR3 extraction. Clonotype tables were post-analysed with VDJtools, normalizing diversity by down-sampling all datasets to the smallest sample size. To correct batch-related cross-sample contamination, repertoire overlap clustering matched CDR3 amino acid sequences but not nucleotide sequences. The raw public reads went through TCRdb reprocessing: fastp at Q25, MiXCR clone calling, in-frame beta chains kept. Rows matching on CDR3 protein sequence are summarized as one entry with the most common DNA and genes. In this record, the V and J calls reflect TCRdb's handling and not the investigators' own analysis. The sample profile shows a few hundred thousand distinct CDR3 sequences; 36% of them were found once. The ten most abundant clones make up 4% to 6% of the sample.

These data come from a study of post-analysis software for immune sequencing data (dated by TCRdb to about 2015). Notes on the research overall: Recorded disease courses included relapsing-remitting, secondary progressive and progressive-relapsing multiple sclerosis, with some patients lacking subtype annotation. A subset of samples was prepared in parallel using single-end sample barcoding, then pooled and co-amplified after Illumina adapter ligation. The patient repertoires were compared against approximately ten previously published healthy control repertoires obtained from donors aged roughly 6 to 28 years. What the authors observed across the whole study: Patients showed significantly higher frequencies than controls for a handful of TRBV segments, among them TRBV5-6, TRBV5-1 and TRBV20-1. The control group was slightly older than the multiple sclerosis patient group. When samples were clustered directly using the F measure, samples prepared in the same batch co-clustered strongly, which prompted a batch-effect correction. Normalized Chao1 diversity was significantly lower in multiple sclerosis patients than controls, suggesting substantial peripheral T-cell clonal expansion.

TCR beta repertoires were profiled from peripheral blood of 13 young patients with multiple sclerosis to demonstrate the VDJtools post-analysis software. The patients with multiple sclerosis were children and adolescents between roughly 6 and 15 years of age. This clonotype was obtained from a girl aged 10-17 years with multiple sclerosis. In this chain, TRBV7-2 is recombined with TRBJ2-3; 12 middle bases align to TRBD2. The specimen sequenced was blood. The CDR3 region reads CASSLTSGSGTDTQYF. The DNA sequence reads TGTGCCAGCAGCTTGACTAGCGGGAGTGGGACAGATACGCAGTATTTT.